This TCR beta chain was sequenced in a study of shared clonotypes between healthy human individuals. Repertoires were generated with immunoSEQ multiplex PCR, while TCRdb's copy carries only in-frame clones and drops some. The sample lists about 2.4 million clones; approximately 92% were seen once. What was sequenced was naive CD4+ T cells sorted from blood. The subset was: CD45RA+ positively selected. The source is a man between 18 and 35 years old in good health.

CDR3 nucleotides: TGTGCCAGCAGCTTTACTCCCGCAGGTGAAAAACTGTTTTTT. It is translated as CASSFTPAGEKLFF. The rearrangement uses TRBV7-2 and TRBJ1-4; D is unresolved. V lost 3 bases, J lost 7 bases, and 12 bases lay in between. The CDR3 has 14 residues. The germline gives CDR1 SGHTA, CDR2 FQGNSA.